The clone carrying this T cell receptor beta chain was picked up one time. As handled by the study authors: Estimated nucleated cell counts came from reference gene primer amplification. TCRdb's copy holds only in-frame clones and misses some; the assay was immunoSEQ multiplex PCR. The V and J calls and the clone size are those of that table, but D and trimming were determined from the DNA. The sample carries about 500,000 clones, 89% recorded once. This sample stems from a study of blood T cell repertoires in COVID-19. Germline CDR1 and CDR2: MNHEY and SVGAGI. The CDR3 has 15 amino acids. Germline trimming cut 2 bases from V and 2 bases from J; bases unmatched to any gene: 4.

The specimen sequenced was peripheral blood. The clonotype originates from a man younger than 30 with COVID-19, enrolled during active disease. The V call is TRBV6-5, the J call TRBJ2-7; 9 positions match TRBD1. CDR3 loop: CASSYDRGFAYEQYF. Here the CDR3 DNA reads TGTGCCAGCAGTTACGACAGGGGGTTTGCCTACGAGCAGTACTTC.